A selection of T cell receptor beta chains follows, all from one sample in a study of T-cell reconstitution after alpha-beta-depleted transplantation in children. Using its own MiXCR run on the PCR reads, TCRdb lists one record per CDR3 protein. The sample has about 980,000 distinct CDR3 sequences, about 26% seen once. Sequencing used PBMCs, mostly from graft donor cells, obtained 360 days after TCRalphabeta/CD19-depleted stem cell transplant. Every receptor here comes from a boy under two years old who had a stem cell transplant for SCID, so the T cells may come from the graft donor. Each CDR3 is given without its conserved first and last residue. Each record gives: CDR3 protein, V gene, J gene, D gene. A D gene is named only where the DNA matches it firmly.

CDR3 protein: ASSLSGRGDAETQY
V gene: TRBV28
J gene: TRBJ2-5
D gene: .

CDR3 protein: ASSVAGIEQF
V gene: TRBV9
J gene: TRBJ2-1
D gene: .

CDR3 protein: ASSLARESHEQY
V gene: TRBV7-2
J gene: TRBJ2-7
D gene: .

CDR3 protein: ASSLGGWDTQY
V gene: TRBV7-2
J gene: TRBJ2-3
D gene: .

CDR3 protein: ASSQDGWGTEGNTIY
V gene: TRBV4-1
J gene: TRBJ1-3
D gene: .

CDR3 protein: ASLTGQQYEQY
V gene: TRBV12-5
J gene: TRBJ2-7
D gene: TRBD1

CDR3 protein: AVWNGVYGYT
V gene: TRBV28
J gene: TRBJ1-2
D gene: .

CDR3 protein: ASSSLQGGGNSPLH
V gene: TRBV18
J gene: TRBJ1-6
D gene: .

CDR3 protein: ASCPVGVDGLYGYT
V gene: TRBV12-3/TRBV12-4
J gene: TRBJ1-2
D gene: .

CDR3 protein: ASSPAGGPTDTQY
V gene: TRBV12-3/TRBV12-4
J gene: TRBJ2-3
D gene: TRBD2

CDR3 protein: ASSLSGTAYNEQF
V gene: TRBV5-1
J gene: TRBJ2-1
D gene: .

CDR3 protein: SATLGGGWGTEAF
V gene: TRBV20-1
J gene: TRBJ1-1
D gene: TRBD1